This T cell receptor (beta chain) emerged from a study of T-cell memory formation after mild COVID-19. This clonotype was detected only a few times. In TCRdb, the 5' RACE reads were re-called with MiXCR into one record per CDR3 protein. The profile shows a few hundred thousand distinct CDR3 sequences, over 20% of them singletons. V dropped 7 bases and J dropped 4; count of bases not matched to a gene: 10. The CDR3 has 15 residues. Per the germline V gene, CDR1 is MNHNS and CDR2 is SASEGT. The TCR originated in an adult woman who had mild COVID-19 (a few samples of this study predate the infection). Cell type and time point are not known. This chain uses TRBV6-1 with TRBJ1-1, with 9 nucleotides matching TRBD1. Sequenced input: PBMCs or a T cell subset sorted from them (not recorded which). This chain's CDR3 is CASMDRGSLGTEAFF. CDR3 sequence (DNA): TGTGCCAGCATGGACAGGGGATCATTGGGCACTGAAGCTTTCTTT.